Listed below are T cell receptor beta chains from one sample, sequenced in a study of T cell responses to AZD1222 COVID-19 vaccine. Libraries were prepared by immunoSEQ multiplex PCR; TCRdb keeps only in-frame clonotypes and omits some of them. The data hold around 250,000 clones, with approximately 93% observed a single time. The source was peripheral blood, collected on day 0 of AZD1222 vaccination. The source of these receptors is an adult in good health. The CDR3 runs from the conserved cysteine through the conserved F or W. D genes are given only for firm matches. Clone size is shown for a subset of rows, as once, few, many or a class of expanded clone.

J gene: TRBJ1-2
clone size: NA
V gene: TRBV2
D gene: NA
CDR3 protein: CASSSGRVNYGYTF
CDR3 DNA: TGTGCCAGCAGTTCCGGACGGGTTAACTATGGCTACACCTTC

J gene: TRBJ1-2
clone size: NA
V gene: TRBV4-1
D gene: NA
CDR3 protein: CASSPFSPPGGYTF
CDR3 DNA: TGCGCCAGCAGCCCCTTCAGTCCCCCGGGGGGCTACACCTTC

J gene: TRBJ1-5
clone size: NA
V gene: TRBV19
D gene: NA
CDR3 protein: CASSIPRTVRDVPQHF
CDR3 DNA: TGTGCCAGTAGTATCCCCCGGACGGTACGGGATGTACCCCAGCATTTT

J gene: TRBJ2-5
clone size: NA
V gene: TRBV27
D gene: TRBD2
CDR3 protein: CASSLLLAGGPSLETQYF
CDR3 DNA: TGTGCCAGCAGTTTACTACTAGCGGGAGGGCCCTCGCTAGAGACCCAGTACTTC

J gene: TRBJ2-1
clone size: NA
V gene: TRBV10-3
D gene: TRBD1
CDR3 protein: CAIKGGQVPNEQFF
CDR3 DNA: TGTGCCATCAAGGGGGGACAGGTGCCGAATGAGCAGTTCTTC

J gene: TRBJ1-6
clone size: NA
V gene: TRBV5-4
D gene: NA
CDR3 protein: CASSRAAMGTGSPLHF
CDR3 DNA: TGTGCCAGCAGCCGAGCGGCCATGGGGACGGGTTCACCCCTCCACTTT

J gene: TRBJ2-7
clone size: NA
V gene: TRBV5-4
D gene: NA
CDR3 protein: CAPSPRGAGYEQYF
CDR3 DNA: TGTGCCCCATCTCCGAGAGGGGCGGGATACGAGCAGTACTTC

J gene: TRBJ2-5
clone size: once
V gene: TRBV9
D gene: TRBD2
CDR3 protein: CARGLREGETQYF
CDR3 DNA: TGTGCCAGGGGACTAAGAGAGGGGGAGACCCAGTACTTC

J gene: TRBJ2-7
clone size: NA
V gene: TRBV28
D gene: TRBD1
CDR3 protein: CASGTGIYEQYF
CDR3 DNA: TGTGCCAGCGGGACAGGTATCTACGAGCAGTACTTC

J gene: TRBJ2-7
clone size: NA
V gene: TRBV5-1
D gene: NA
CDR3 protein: CASTLGGSYEQYF
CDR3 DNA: TGCGCCAGCACACTTGGAGGTTCCTACGAGCAGTACTTC

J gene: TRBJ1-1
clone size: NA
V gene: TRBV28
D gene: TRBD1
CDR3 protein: CASSSGQGTEAFF
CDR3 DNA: TGTGCCAGCAGTTCTGGACAGGGCACTGAAGCTTTCTTT

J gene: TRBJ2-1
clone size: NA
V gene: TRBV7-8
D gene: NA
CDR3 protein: CASSSPGRGRGNEQFF
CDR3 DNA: TGTGCCAGCAGCTCCCCGGGGAGGGGGCGCGGGAATGAGCAGTTCTTC

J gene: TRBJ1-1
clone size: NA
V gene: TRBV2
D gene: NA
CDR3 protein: CASSPRGDTEAFF
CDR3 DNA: TGTGCCAGCAGTCCCCGTGGTGACACTGAAGCTTTCTTT

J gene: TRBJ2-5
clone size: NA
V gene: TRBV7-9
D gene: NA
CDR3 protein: CASSFGDRETQYF
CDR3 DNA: TGTGCCAGCAGCTTCGGTGACAGAGAGACCCAGTACTTC

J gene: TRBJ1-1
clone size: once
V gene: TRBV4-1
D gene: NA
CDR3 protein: CASSQFGRGADTEAFF
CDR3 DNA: TGCGCCAGCAGCCAGTTCGGTCGGGGGGCTGACACTGAAGCTTTCTTT

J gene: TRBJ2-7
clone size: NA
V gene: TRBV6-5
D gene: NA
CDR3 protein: CASSSSRLSYEQYF
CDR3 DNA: TGTGCCAGCAGTTCTAGCAGACTTTCCTACGAGCAGTACTTC

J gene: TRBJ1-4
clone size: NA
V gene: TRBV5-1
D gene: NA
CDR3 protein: CASREGDEKLFF
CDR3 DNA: TGCGCCAGCAGGGAAGGGGATGAAAAACTGTTTTTT

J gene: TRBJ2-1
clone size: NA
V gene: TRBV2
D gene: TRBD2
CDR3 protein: CASSPIAGGRNEQFF
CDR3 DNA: TGTGCCAGCAGTCCGATAGCGGGGGGGCGCAATGAGCAGTTCTTC

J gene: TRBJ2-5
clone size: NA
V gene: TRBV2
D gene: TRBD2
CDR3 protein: CASSDEGREETQYF
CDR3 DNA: TGTGCCAGCAGTGATGAGGGGAGGGAAGAGACCCAGTACTTC

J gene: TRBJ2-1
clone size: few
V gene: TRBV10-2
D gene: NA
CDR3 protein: CAGGYSTTSSYNEQFF
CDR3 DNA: TGCGCCGGAGGGTACTCCACAACCAGCTCCTACAATGAGCAGTTCTTC

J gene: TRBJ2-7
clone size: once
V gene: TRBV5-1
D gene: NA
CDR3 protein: CASSLDPSYEQYF
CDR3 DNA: TGCGCCAGCAGCTTGGACCCCTCCTACGAGCAGTACTTC

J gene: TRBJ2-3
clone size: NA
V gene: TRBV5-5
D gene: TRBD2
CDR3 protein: CASSATSGGVRTDTQYF
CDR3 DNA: TGTGCCAGCAGCGCGACTAGCGGGGGGGTCCGCACAGATACGCAGTATTTT

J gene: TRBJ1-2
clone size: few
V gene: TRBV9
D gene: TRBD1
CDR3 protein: CASSVPVPGTGGGYTF
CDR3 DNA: TGTGCCAGCAGCGTACCAGTACCCGGGACAGGGGGCGGCTACACCTTC

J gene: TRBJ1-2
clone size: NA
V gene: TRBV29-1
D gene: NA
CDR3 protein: CSVYAANYGYTF
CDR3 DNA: TGCAGCGTTTACGCAGCGAACTATGGCTACACCTTC

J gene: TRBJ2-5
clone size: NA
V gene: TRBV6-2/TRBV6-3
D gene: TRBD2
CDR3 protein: CASSRAGVRETQYF
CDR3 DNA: TGTGCCAGCAGCCGAGCGGGAGTAAGGGAGACCCAGTACTTC

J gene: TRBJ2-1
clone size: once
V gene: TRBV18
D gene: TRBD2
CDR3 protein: CASSPLGTSGMNEQFF
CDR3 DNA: TGTGCCAGCTCACCACTAGGTACTAGCGGGATGAATGAGCAGTTCTTC

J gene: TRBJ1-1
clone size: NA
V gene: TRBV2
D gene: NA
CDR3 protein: CASSREWNTEAFF
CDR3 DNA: TGTGCCAGCAGCAGGGAATGGAACACTGAAGCTTTCTTT

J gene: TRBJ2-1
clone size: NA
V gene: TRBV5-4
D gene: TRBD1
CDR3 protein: CASSLGQGSYNEQFF
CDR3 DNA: TGTGCCAGCAGCTTAGGACAGGGCTCCTACAATGAGCAGTTCTTC

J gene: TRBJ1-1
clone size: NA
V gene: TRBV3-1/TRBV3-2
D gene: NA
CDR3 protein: CASSQAGLGTEAFF
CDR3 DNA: TGTGCCAGCAGCCAAGCAGGACTTGGGACTGAAGCTTTCTTT

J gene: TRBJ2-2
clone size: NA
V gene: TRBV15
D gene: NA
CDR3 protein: CATSYGTPTTGELFF
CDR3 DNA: TGTGCCACCTCGTACGGGACACCTACTACCGGGGAGCTGTTTTTT

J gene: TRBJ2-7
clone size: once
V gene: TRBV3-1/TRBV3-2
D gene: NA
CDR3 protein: CASSHRAEQYF
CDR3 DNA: TGTGCCAGCAGCCACAGGGCCGAGCAGTACTTC

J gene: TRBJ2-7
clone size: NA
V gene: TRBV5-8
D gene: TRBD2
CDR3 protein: CASSPGRGGYEQYF
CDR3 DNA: TGTGCCAGCAGCCCGGGGAGGGGAGGGTACGAGCAGTACTTC

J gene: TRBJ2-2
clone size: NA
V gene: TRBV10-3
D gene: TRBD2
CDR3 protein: CASQPGLAGGPPGELFF
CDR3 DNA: TGTGCCTCCCAGCCGGGACTAGCGGGAGGGCCGCCCGGGGAGCTGTTTTTT

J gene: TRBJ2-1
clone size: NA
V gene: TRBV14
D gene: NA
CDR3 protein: CASSQGPVRPSYNEQFF
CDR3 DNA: TGTGCCAGCAGCCAAGGCCCAGTGAGGCCCTCCTACAATGAGCAGTTCTTC

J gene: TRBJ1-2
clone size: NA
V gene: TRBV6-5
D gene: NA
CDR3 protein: CASSYSGAAYGYTF
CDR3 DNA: TGTGCCAGCAGTTACTCGGGGGCAGCCTATGGCTACACCTTC

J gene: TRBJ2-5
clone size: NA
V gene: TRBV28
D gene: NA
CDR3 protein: CASSEGRQETQYF
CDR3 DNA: TGTGCCAGCAGTGAGGGCAGACAAGAGACCCAGTACTTC

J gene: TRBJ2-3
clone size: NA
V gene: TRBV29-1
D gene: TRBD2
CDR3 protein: CSVVLAGGTDTQYF
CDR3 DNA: TGCAGCGTGGTACTAGCGGGGGGCACAGATACGCAGTATTTT

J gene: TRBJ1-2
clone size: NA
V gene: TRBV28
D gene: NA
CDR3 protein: CASSLSYRRESYGYTF
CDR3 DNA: TGTGCCAGCAGTTTATCTTACAGGCGGGAGTCCTATGGCTACACCTTC

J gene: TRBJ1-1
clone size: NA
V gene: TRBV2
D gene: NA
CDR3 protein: CASRWSGVTEAFF
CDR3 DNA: TGTGCCAGCCGTTGGTCTGGAGTCACTGAAGCTTTCTTT

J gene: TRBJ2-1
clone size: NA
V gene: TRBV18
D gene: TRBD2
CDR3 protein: CASSPPGGGSYNEQFF
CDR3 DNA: TGTGCCAGCTCACCACCGGGGGGGGGTTCCTACAATGAGCAGTTCTTC

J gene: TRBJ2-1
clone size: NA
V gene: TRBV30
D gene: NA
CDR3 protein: CAWKDFYNEQFF
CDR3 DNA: TGTGCCTGGAAGGACTTCTACAATGAGCAGTTCTTC

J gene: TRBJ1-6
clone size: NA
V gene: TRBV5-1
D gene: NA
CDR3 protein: CASSPGHPSSYNSPLHF
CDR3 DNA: TGCGCCAGCAGCCCCGGACATCCGAGCTCCTATAATTCACCCCTCCACTTT